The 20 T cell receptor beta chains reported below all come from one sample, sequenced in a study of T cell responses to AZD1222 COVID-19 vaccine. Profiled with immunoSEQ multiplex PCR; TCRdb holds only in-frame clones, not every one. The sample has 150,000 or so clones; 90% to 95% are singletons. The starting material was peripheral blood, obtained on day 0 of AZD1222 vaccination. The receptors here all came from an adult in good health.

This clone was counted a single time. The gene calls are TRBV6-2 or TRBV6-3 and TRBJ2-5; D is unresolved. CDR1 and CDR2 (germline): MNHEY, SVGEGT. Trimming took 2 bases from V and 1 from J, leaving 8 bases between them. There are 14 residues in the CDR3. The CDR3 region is CASSYGLPQETQYF. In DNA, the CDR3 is TGTGCCAGCAGTTACGGGCTCCCCCAAGAGACCCAGTACTTC.

This CDR3 reads CASSMDREWGNEQFF. CDR3 in DNA: TGTGCCAGTAGTATGGACAGGGAATGGGGCAATGAGCAGTTCTTC. J is TRBJ2-1 and V is TRBV19; 8 nucleotides match TRBD1. The CDR3 runs 15 residues. The germline V gene encodes CDR1 LNHDA and CDR2 SQIVND (reference sequence). V was pared by 3 bases and J by 6 bases, with 7 bases of the junction left unmatched. Supplemented by reference TRBV19 and TRBJ2-1, the full variable domain reads DGGITQSPKYLFRKEGQNVTLSCEQNLNHDAMYWYRQDPGQGLRLIYYSQIVNDFQKGDIAEGYSVSREKKESFPLTVTSAQKNPTAFYLCASSMDREWGNEQFFGPGTRLTVL.

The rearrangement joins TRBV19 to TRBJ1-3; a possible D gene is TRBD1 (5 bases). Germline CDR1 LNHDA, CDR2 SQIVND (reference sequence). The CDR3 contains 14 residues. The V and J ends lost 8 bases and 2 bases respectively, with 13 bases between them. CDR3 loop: CASGSRQTGNTIYF. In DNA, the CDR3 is TGTGCCAGTGGGTCGAGACAGACTGGAAACACCATATATTTT.

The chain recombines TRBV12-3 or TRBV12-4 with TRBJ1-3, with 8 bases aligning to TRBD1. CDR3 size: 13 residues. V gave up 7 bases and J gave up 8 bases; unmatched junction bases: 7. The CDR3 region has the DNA TGTGCCAGCATCTTAGACAGGGGTGACACCATATATTTT. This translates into CASILDRGDTIYF.

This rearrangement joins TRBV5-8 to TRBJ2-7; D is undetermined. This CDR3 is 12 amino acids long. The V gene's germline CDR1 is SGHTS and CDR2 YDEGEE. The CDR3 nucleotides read TGTTCACCCGTCTGGATAGGGTACGAGCAGTACTTC. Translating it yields CSPVWIGYEQYF. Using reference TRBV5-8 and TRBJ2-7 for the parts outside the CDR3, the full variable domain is EAGVTQSPTHLIKTRGQQATLRCSPISGHTSVYWYQQALGLGLQFLLWYDEGEERNRGNFPPRFSGRQFPNYSSELNVNALELEDSALYLCSPVWIGYEQYFGPGTRLTVT.

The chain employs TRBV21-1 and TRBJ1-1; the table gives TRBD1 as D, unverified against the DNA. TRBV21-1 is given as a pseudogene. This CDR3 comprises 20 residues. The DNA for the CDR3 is TGTGCCAGCCGAGACAGCCCTAAGACCTACCGCGTAAGGATGAACACTGAAGCTTTCTTT. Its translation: CASRDSPKTYRVRMNTEAFF.

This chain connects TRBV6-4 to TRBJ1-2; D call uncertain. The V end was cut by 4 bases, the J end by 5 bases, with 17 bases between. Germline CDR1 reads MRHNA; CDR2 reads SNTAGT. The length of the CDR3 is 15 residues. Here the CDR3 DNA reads TGTGCCAGCAGTGCGGAGCCCCTTCTTGGGTATGGCTACACCTTC. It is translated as CASSAEPLLGYGYTF.

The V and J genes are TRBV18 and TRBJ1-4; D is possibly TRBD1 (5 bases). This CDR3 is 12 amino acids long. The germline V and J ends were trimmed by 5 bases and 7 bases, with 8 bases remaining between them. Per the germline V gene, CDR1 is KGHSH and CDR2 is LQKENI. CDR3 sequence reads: CASSKGSEKLFF. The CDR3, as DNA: TGTGCCAGCTCAAAGGGGAGTGAAAAACTGTTTTTT.

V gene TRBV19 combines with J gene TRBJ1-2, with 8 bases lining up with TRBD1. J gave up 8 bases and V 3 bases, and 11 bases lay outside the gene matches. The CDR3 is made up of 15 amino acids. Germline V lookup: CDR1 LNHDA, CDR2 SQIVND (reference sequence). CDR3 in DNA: TGTGCCAGTAGTATGCCCACTCAGGGGGCGAGCGGCTACACCTTC. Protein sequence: CASSMPTQGASGYTF.

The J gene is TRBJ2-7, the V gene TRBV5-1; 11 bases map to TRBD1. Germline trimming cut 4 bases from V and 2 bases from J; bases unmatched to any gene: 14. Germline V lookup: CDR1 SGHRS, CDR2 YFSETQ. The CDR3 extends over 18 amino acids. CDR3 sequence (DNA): TGCGCCAGCAGCCGGCAGGGACAGGGGGACTGGTGGACCTACGAGCAGTACTTC. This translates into CASSRQGQGDWWTYEQYF.

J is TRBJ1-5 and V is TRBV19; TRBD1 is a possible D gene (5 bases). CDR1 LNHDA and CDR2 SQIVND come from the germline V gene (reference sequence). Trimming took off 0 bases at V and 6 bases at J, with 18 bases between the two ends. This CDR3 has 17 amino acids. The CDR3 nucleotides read TGTGCCAGTAGTATAGATTTAATCGGGCAGGGCGGTCAGCCCCAGCATTTT. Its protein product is CASSIDLIGQGGQPQHF.

In DNA form, the CDR3 reads TGTGCCCCGACCCCGGGACTAGCGGGGGTTCCCCCTTACTTC. Its protein product is CAPTPGLAGVPPYF. The chain has TRBV3-1 (or the pseudogene TRBV3-2) and TRBJ2-7, with TRBD2 identical over 14 bases. The CDR3 runs 14 residues. CDR1 LGHDT and CDR2 YNNKEL come from the germline V gene (reference sequence). V dropped 11 bases and J dropped 13; count of bases not matched to a gene: 16.

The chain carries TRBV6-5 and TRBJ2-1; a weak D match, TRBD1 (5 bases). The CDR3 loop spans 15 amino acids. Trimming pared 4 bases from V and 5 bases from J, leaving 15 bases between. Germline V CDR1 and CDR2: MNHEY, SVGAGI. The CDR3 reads CASSLGERQNNEQFF. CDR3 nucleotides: TGTGCCAGCAGTTTAGGGGAAAGACAGAACAATGAGCAGTTCTTC.

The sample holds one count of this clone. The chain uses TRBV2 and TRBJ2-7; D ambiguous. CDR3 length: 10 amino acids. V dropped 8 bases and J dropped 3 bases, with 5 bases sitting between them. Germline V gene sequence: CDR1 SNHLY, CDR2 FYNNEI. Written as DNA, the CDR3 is TGTGCCAGCCTAAACTACGAGCAGTACTTC. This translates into CASLNYEQYF.

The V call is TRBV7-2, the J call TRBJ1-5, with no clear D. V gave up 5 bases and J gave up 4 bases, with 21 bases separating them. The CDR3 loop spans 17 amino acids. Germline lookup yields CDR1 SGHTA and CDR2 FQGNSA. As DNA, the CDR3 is TGTGCCAGCAGCCCATCCCCTGCCCCCTCGGGAAATCAGCCCCAGCATTTT. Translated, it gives CASSPSPAPSGNQPQHF.

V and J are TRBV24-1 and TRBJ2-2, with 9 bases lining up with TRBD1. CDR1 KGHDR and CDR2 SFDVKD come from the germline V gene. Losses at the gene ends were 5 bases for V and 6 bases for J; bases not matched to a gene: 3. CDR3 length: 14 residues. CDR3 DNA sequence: TGTGCCACCAGTGGACGGACAGGGGCCGGGGAGCTGTTTTTT. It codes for CATSGRTGAGELFF.

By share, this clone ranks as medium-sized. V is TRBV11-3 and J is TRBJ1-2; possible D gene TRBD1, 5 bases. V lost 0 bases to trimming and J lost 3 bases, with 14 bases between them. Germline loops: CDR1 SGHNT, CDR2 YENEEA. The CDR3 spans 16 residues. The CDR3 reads CASSLEGRDGYYGYTF. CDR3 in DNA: TGTGCCAGCAGCTTAGAGGGCAGGGACGGGTACTATGGCTACACCTTC.

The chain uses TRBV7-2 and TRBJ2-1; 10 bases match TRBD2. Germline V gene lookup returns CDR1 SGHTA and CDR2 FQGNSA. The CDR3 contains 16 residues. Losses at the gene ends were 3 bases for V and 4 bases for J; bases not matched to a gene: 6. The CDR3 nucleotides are TGTGCCAGCAGCTTGGGGAGCGGGGGGGAATACAATGAGCAGTTCTTC. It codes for CASSLGSGGEYNEQFF.

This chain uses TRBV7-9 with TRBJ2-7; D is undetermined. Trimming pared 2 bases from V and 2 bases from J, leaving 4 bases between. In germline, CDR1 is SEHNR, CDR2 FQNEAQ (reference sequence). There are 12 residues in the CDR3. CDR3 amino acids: CASSLKAYEQYF. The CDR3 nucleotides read TGTGCCAGCAGCTTAAAGGCCTACGAGCAGTACTTC.

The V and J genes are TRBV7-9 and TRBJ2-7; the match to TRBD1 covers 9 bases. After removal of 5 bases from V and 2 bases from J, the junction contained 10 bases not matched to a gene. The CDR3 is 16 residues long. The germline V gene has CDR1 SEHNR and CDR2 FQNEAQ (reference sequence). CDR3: CASSPLPGQGTYEQYF. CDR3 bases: TGTGCCAGCAGCCCGCTCCCGGGACAGGGAACCTACGAGCAGTACTTC.